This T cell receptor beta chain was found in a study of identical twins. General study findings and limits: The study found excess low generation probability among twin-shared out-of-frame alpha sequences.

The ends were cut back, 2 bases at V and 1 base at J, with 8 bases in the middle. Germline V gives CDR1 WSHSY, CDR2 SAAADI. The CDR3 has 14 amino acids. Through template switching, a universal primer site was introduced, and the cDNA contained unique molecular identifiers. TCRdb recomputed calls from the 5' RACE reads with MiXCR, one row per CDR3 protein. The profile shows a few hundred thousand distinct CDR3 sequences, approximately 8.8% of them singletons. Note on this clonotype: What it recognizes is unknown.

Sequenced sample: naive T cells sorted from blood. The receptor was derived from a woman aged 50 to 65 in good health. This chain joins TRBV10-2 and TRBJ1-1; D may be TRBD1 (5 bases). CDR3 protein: CASSEIGANTEAFF. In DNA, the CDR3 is TGCGCCAGCAGTGAGATAGGGGCGAACACTGAAGCTTTCTTT.